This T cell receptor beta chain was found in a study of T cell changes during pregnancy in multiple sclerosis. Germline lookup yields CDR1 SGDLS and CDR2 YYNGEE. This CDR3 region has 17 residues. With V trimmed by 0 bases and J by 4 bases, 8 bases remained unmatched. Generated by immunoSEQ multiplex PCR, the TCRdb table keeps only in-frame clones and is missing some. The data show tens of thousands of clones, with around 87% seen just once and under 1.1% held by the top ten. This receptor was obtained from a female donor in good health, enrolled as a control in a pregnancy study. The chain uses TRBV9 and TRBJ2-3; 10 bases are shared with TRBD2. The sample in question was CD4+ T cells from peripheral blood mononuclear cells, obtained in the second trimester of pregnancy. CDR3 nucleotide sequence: TGTGCCAGCAGCGTAGGCATTAGCGGGGGGTTTGCAGATACGCAGTATTTT. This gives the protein CASSVGISGGFADTQYF.